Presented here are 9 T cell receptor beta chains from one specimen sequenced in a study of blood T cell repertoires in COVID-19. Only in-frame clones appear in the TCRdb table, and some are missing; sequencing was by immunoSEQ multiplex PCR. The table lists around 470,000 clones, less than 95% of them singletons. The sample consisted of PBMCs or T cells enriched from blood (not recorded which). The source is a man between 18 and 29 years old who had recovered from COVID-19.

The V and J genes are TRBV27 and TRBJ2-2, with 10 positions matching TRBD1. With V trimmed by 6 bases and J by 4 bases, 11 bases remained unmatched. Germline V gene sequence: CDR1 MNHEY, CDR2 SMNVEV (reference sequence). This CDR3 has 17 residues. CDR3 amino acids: CASRQTGGPTFTGELFF. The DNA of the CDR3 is TGTGCCAGCAGGCAGACAGGGGGCCCAACCTTCACCGGGGAGCTGTTTTTT.

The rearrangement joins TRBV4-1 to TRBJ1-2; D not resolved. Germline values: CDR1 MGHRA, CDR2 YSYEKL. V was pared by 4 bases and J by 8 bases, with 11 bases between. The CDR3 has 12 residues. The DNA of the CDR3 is TGCGCCAGCAGCCCCCCCGCGGGAGGCTACACCTTC. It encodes CASSPPAGGYTF.

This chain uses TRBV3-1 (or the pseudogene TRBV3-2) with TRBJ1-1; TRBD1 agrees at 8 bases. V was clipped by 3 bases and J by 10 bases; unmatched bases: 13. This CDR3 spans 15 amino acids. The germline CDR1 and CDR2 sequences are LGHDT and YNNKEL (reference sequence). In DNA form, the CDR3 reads TGTGCCAGCAGCCACGCTCTACCGGACAGGGCCGTAGCTTTCTTT. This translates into CASSHALPDRAVAFF.

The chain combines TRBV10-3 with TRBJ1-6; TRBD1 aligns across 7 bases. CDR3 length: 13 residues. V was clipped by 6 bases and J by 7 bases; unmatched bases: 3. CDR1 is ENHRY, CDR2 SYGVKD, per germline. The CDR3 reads CAIRDRRNSPLHF. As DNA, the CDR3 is TGTGCCATCAGGGACAGGAGGAATTCACCCCTCCACTTT.

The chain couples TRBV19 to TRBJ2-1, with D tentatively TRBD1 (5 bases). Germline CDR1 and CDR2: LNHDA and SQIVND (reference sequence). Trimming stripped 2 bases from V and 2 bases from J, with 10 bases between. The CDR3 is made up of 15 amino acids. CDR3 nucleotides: TGTGCCAGTAGTATAAGGGGCCCCCCCTACAATGAGCAGTTCTTC. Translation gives CASSIRGPPYNEQFF.

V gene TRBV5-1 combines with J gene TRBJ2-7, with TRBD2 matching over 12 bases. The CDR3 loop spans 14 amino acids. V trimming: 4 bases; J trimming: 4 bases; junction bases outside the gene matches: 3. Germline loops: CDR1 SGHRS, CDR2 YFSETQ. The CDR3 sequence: CASSRLAGEYEQYF. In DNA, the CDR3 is TGCGCCAGCAGCCGACTAGCGGGGGAATACGAGCAGTACTTC.

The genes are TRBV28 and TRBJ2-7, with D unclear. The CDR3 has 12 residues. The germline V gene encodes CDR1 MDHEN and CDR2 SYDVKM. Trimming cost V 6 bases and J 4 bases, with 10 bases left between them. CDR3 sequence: CASSAQIYEQYF. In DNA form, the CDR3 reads TGTGCCAGCAGCGCACAGATTTACGAGCAGTACTTC. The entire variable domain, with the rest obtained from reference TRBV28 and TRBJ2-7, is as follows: DVKVTQSSRYLVKRTGEKVFLECVQDMDHENMFWYRQDPGLGLRLIYFSYDVKMKEKGDIPEGYSVSREKKERFSLILESASTNQTSMYLCASSAQIYEQYFGPGTRLTVT.

CDR3 bases: TGTGCCAGTAGTCCCCCCCTCCAGGTGGGGCTTCAGCCCCAGCATTTT. This gives the protein CASSPPLQVGLQPQHF. The chain carries TRBV19 and TRBJ1-5; TRBD1 is a possible D gene (5 bases). Germline-derived CDR1 and CDR2 are LNHDA and SQIVND (reference sequence). This CDR3 region has 16 residues. Trimming took 5 bases from V and 6 from J, leaving 20 bases between them.

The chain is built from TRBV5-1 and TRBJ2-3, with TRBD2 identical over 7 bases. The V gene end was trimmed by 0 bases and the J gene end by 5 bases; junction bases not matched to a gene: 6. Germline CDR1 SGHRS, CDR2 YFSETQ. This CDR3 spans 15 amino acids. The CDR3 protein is CASSLVFRGEDTQYF. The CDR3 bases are TGCGCCAGCAGCTTGGTTTTCCGGGGGGAAGATACGCAGTATTTT.